This entry lists 12 T cell receptor beta chains sequenced from one sample in a study of tumor-infiltrating lymphocytes in primary liver carcinoma. Unsorted bulk tissue of about 19-33 mg yielded co-extracted RNA and DNA. TCR beta cDNA came from roughly 0.45 ug total RNA, primed with a constant-region primer. Three nested multiplex PCR rounds, a slightly modified ARM-PCR, produced the libraries for TCR beta. Use of TRBV1-TRBV30 forward primers with a C-beta reverse primer characterized the first two PCR rounds, which lasted around 10 cycles each. TCRdb recomputed calls from the multiplex PCR reads with MiXCR, one row per CDR3 protein. The data show fewer than 75,000 distinct CDR3 sequences, 70% to 85% seen once. Material for sequencing was liver tumor tissue from sampling region 2. Stated subset: tumor region T2, inferior pole. The source is a man aged 40-49 years with primary liver carcinoma and hepatitis B virus infection.

A note on this clonotype: A read error may produce the germline difference seen at one junction end. The chain has TRBV6-5 and TRBJ2-3; TRBD2 is a possible D gene (6 bases). Germline CDR1 is MNHEY and CDR2 is SVGAGI. This CDR3 is built from 15 residues. The CDR3 region is CASSYSGLAPDMQYF. The CDR3, as DNA: TGTGCCAGCAGCTACTCGGGGCTAGCGCCAGATATGCAGTATTTT.

On this clonotype: The junction differs from germline at one of its ends, possibly a read error. The V gene is TRBV29-1, the J gene TRBJ2-3, with a tentative D call TRBD2 (7 bases). Germline lookup yields CDR1 SQVTM and CDR2 ANQGSEA. The CDR3 totals 13 residues. CDR3 residues: CSVRTGGGYTQNF. DNA for the CDR3: TGCAGCGTCCGGACGGGGGGCGGATATACGCAGAATTTC.

To note about this clonotype: A junction boundary mismatches the germline segment, possibly from a read error. The J gene is TRBJ1-1, the V gene TRBV29-1; D possibly corresponds to TRBD1 (5 bases). This CDR3 contains 14 residues. Looked up from germline, CDR1 is SQVTM and CDR2 is ANQGSEA. The CDR3 spells CSVEGTPSSPKALF. The CDR3 DNA sequence: TGCAGCGTTGAGGGGACGCCGTCCTCGCCTAAAGCTCTCTTT.

This clonotype was counted only a few times. One junction end disagrees with the germline gene, perhaps due to a read error. This chain links TRBV6-6 with TRBJ2-7, with TRBD1 identical over 7 bases. CDR1 MNHNY and CDR2 SVGAGI come from the germline V gene (reference sequence). The CDR3 has 15 residues. CDR3 loop: CASSLRQGPFYEQYF. In DNA, the CDR3 is TGCGCCAGCAGTCTGAGACAGGGACCGTTCTACGAGCAGTACTTC.

Regarding this clonotype: The junction departs from the called germline gene at one end, perhaps through a read error. CDR3 amino acids: CVWSKGVSDTQYF. DNA of the CDR3: TGTGTCTGGAGTAAGGGGGTATCAGATACGCAGTATTTT. V usage is TRBV30 and J usage is TRBJ2-3, with D possibly TRBD1 on 6 matching bases. CDR1 and CDR2 (germline): GTSNPN, SVGIG (reference sequence). The length of the CDR3 is 13 residues.

With regard to this clonotype: Germline and junction disagree at one end, which may indicate a read error. The chain couples TRBV29-1 to TRBJ2-1; 15 bases are a match to TRBD2. This CDR3 has 15 amino acids. Per the germline V gene, CDR1 is SQVTM and CDR2 is ANQGSEA. The chain's CDR3 is CRVGLAGGFYSGQFF. CDR3 in DNA: TGCAGAGTTGGACTAGCGGGAGGGTTCTACAGTGGGCAGTTCTTC.

Comments on this clonotype: Compared with germline, one end of the junction differs, possibly owing to a read error. The chain couples TRBV6-5 to TRBJ2-7; D tentatively fits TRBD1 or TRBD2 (5 bases each). The CDR3 has 16 residues. Germline-derived CDR1 and CDR2 are MNHEY and SVGAGI. CDR3 nucleotides: TGTACCAGCAGTTACATATTGGGACGGGGCAACTACGAGCAGTACTTC. Residues: CTSSYILGRGNYEQYF.

In its sample, this clonotype was seen many times. The chain uses TRBV7-9 and TRBJ2-1; TRBD2 agrees at 9 bases. Germline V gives CDR1 SEHNR, CDR2 FQNEAQ (reference sequence). The V segment lost 0 bases and the J segment 8 bases; nucleotides outside the gene matches: 14. The CDR3 is made up of 18 amino acids. In DNA form, the CDR3 reads TGTGCCAGCAGCTTAGCGGCTACTAGCGGGCCTGAGGGCGATGAGCAGTTCTTC. Translated, it gives CASSLAATSGPEGDEQFF.

As concerns this clonotype: Mismatch with germline at one junction end may stem from a read error. V usage is TRBV11-3 and J usage is TRBJ2-3; the D is unclear. The CDR3 spans 13 residues. The germline CDR1 and CDR2 sequences are SGHNT and YENEEA. The CDR3 protein is CASSLDLVDTRYF. The CDR3 region has the DNA TGTGCCAGCAGCTTAGATCTGGTAGATACGCGGTATTTT.

Points on this clonotype: Since a much larger clone is just one base distant, this may be a read error. The chain has TRBV4-1 and TRBJ2-1, with 9 bases aligning to TRBD1. This CDR3 comprises 16 residues. Germline-derived CDR1 and CDR2 are MGHRA and YSYEKL. The CDR3 loop reads CASSQLGTGSYNGQFF. In nucleotides, the CDR3 is TGCGCCAGCAGCCAACTTGGGACAGGGTCCTACAATGGGCAGTTCTTC.

Comments on this clonotype: A read error is likely, as this CDR3 ends without the conserved phenylalanine or tryptophan. The chain joins TRBV29-1 to TRBJ1-1; the match to TRBD1 covers 7 bases. Per germline, CDR1 SQVTM and CDR2 ANQGSEA. This CDR3 has 14 residues. CDR3 DNA: TGCAGTGTTGTCCAGGGGGGACTAAACACTGAAGCTTTCTAT. Its translation is CSVVQGGLNTEAFY.

The sample holds one count of this clonotype. A much bigger clone sits one base away, suggesting this may be a read error. This chain uses TRBV12-3 or TRBV12-4 with TRBJ2-5; D might be TRBD1 (6 bases). The CDR3 is 14 amino acids. The CDR3 sequence: CDSSSNREQETQYF. The CDR3 nucleotides read TGTGACAGCAGTTCCAACAGGGAACAAGAGACCCAGTACTTC.